The T cell receptor (beta chain) described here comes from a study of T cells in Graves' hyperthyroidism and ophthalmopathy (dated by TCRdb to 2018 to 2020). For the wider study: Peripheral blood samples were taken at initial diagnosis, before any treatment was given. To identify distinguishing TCR V-J signatures, a discovery cohort of 90 to 100 patients was used, comprising some 45 with Graves' ophthalmopathy and around 57 with stable Graves' hyperthyroidism. Prospective prediction of ophthalmopathy was tested in an independent validation cohort of fewer than 20 hyperthyroidism patients and 17 patients who later progressed to ophthalmopathy. For training and testing, the approximately 92 patients in the discovery cohort were randomly divided in a 7:3 ratio. In more than 5 Graves' hyperthyroidism patients, the study also compared T-cell repertoires from thyroid tissue with T-cell repertoires from blood. After sampling, hyperthyroidism patients received methimazole starting at 30 mg daily, and ophthalmopathy patients received high-dose intravenous methylprednisolone. The paper describes TCR Vbeta CDR3 sequencing of 135 peripheral blood samples, made up of roughly 45 ophthalmopathy patients, 70 to 75 hyperthyroidism patients and around 17 progressor patients.

Ophthalmopathy patients had moderately to severely active disease, Clinical Activity Score of at least 3, NOSPECS grade of at least 4, and duration under 3 months. The study excluded patients with uncontrolled infections, other autoimmune diseases, pregnancy or lactation. Clinical symptoms, serum thyroxine and TRAb, thyroid ultrasound, and orbital computed tomography formed the basis for the diagnoses. PBMCs were separated from around 9.1 ml of fresh peripheral blood using Ficoll-Paque density gradient centrifugation. Total RNA was extracted with Trizol reagent, and quality was checked on an Agilent 2100 Bioanalyzer. This clonotype has a count of ten or more. No antigen is known for it. Base qualities were left out, and no much larger clone turns up one base away. The junction shows trimming of 0 bases on V and 3 bases on J, and the gene matches do not reach 5 bases of it. Spanning cysteine to phenylalanine, the CDR3 consists of 16 amino acids. The CDR3 DNA has 48 bases and is translated from base 1. Looking up the germline V gene yields CDR1 SGHRS and CDR2 YFSETQ.

On the study overall, not on this receptor specifically: Blood samples also contained most of the expanded thyroid clonotypes (frequency above 0.001), which suggests that blood repertoires may reflect thyroid immune responses. No statistical method was used to fix the sample size in advance, and group allocation was not hidden from the investigators. A model built on a 13 V-J signature distinguished ophthalmopathy from stable hyperthyroidism, reaching about 88% sensitivity and about 81% specificity in cross-validation and 80%/75% in testing. In validation, progression to ophthalmopathy was predicted by the model with nearly 71% sensitivity and 72.22% specificity, a median of 6.5 months before onset.

The TCR beta CDR3 regions were amplified from the RNA transcripts. The first round of RT-PCR for the TCR CDR3 was performed with the HTBI primer set and the Qiagen OneStep RT-PCR kit. A second multiplex PCR round built the libraries, followed by size selection and purification. Libraries were sequenced paired-end with 100 bp reads on an Illumina HiSeq2000. As for the authors' bioinformatics: SOAPnuke was used to process the raw data, with reads discarded if the reads contained adapters or uncalled bases, had a mean Phred below 15, or lacked an exact constant-primer or identifier match. COPE v1.2.5 was used to merge high-quality paired reads, and clonotypes were defined as unique nucleotide sequences. MiTCR v1.1 was used to align clonotypes to the IMGT TRBV, TRBD and TRBJ reference segments. The analysis included only V-J combinations with a frequency above 0.0001, which together covered around 99% of the repertoires. A TCS score was defined as the ratio of F50 (clonal expansion) to E x V (chaos), with BLOSUM62-based TCRdist applied between CDR3 peptides within each V-J. Welch's t-statistics and random forest reduced roughly 500 V-J features to 10 to 15, which were used in a naive Bayes classifier (R e1071). The public reads were run again by TCRdb, first through fastp at Q25 and then through MiXCR, and only productive beta chains were kept. Entries are consolidated by CDR3 protein sequence, retaining the most common genes and DNA. For this entry, the V and J calls and clone size follow TCRdb and not the study's own pipeline. The sample table records about 600,000 distinct CDR3 sequences; approximately 15% of these occur just once. The top ten constitute 12% of the sample.

The sample consisted of blood. This receptor was identified in a woman in her forties or fifties with Graves' ophthalmopathy. The rearranged chain carries TRBV5-1 and TRBJ2-1; TRBD2 fits 8 bases in the junction. The CDR3: CASSLDTGGGYNEQFF. The nucleotide sequence is TGCGCCAGCAGCTTGGATACGGGAGGGGGCTACAATGAGCAGTTCTTC.